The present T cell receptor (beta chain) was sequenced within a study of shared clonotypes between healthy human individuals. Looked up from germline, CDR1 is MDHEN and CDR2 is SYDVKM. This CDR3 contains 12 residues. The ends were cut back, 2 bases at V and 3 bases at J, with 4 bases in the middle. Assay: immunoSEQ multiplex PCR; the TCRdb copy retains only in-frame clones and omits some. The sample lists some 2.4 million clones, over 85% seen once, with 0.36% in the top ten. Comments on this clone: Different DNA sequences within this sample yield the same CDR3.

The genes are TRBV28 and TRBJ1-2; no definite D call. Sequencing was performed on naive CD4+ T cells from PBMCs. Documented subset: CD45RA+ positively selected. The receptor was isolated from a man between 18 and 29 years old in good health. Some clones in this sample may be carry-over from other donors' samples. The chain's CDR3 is CASSLSDYGYTF. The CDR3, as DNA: TGTGCCAGCAGTTTAAGTGACTATGGCTACACCTTC.